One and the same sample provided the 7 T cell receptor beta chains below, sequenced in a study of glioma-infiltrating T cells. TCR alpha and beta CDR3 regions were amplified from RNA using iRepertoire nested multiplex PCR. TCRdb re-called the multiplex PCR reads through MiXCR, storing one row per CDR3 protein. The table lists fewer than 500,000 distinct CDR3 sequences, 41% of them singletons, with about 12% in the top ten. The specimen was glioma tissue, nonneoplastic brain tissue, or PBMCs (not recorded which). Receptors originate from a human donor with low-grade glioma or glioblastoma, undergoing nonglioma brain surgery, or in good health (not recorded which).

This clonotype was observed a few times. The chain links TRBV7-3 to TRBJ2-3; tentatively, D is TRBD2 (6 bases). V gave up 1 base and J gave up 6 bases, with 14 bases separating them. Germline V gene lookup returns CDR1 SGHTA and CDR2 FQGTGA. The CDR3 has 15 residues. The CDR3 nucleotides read TGTGCCAGCAGCTTAAGTATGGGAGGTTCTGATACGCAGTATTTT. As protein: CASSLSMGGSDTQYF. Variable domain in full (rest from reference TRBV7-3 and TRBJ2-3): GAGVSQTPSNKVTEKGKYVELRCDPISGHTALYWYRQSLGQGPEFLIYFQGTGAADDSGLPNDRFFAVRPEGSVSTLKIQRTERGDSAVYLCASSLSMGGSDTQYFGPGTRLTVL.

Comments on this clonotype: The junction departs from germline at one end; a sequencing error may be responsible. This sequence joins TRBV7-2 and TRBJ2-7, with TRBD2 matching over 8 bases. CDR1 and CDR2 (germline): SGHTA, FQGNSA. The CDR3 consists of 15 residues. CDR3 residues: CASSRAGAGAYEQYF. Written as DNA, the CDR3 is TGCGCCAGCAGCCGAGCGGGAGCGGGAGCCTACGAGCAGTACTTC.

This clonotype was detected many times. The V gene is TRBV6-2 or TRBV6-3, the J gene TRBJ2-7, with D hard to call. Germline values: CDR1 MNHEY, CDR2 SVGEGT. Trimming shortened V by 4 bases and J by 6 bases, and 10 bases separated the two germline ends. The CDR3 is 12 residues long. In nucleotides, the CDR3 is TGTGCCAGCAGTTCCCCCTGGGGCGAGCAGTACTTC. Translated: CASSSPWGEQYF.

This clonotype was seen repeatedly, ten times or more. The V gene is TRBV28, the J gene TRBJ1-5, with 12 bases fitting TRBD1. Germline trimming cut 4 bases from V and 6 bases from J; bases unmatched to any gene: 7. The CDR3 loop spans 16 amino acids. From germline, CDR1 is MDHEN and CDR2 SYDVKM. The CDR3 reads CASSSPGQGAGQPQHF. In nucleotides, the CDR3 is TGTGCCAGCAGTTCACCGGGACAGGGGGCAGGTCAGCCCCAGCATTTT.

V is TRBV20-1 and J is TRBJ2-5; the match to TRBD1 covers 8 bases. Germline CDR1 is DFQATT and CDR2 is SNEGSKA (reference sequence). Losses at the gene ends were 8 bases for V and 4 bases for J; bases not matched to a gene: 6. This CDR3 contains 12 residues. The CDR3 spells CSTPGQGETQYF. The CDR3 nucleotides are TGCAGTACCCCCGGACAGGGAGAGACCCAGTACTTC.

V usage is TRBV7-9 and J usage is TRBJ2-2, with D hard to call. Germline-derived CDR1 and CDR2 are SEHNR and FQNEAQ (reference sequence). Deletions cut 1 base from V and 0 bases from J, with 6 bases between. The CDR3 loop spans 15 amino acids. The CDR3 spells CASSLGTSNTGELFF. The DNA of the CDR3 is TGTGCCAGCAGCTTAGGCACCTCGAACACCGGGGAGCTGTTTTTT. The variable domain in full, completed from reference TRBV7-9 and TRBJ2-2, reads DTGVSQNPRHKITKRGQNVTFRCDPISEHNRLYWYRQTLGQGPEFLTYFQNEAQLEKSRLLSDRFSAERPKGSFSTLEIQRTEQGDSAMYLCASSLGTSNTGELFFGEGSRLTVL.

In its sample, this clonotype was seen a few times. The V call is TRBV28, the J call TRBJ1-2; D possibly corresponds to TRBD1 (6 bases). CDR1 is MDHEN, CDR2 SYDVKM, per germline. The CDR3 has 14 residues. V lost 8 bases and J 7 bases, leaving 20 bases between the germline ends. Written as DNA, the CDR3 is TGTGCCAGCCCTAGGGGCAGGGACATGGGTGGCTACACCTTC. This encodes CASPRGRDMGGYTF.